Sequencing of this T cell receptor (beta chain) was carried out in a study of CD8 T cells in Susac syndrome. V was clipped by 4 bases and J by 1 base, with 8 bases between them. Germline V gives CDR1 SQVTM, CDR2 ANQGSEA. CDR3 size: 13 residues. Random hexamers primed reverse transcription of roughly 0.5 to 1 ug RNA. TCRdb recomputed calls from the immunoSEQ multiplex PCR reads with MiXCR, one row per CDR3 protein. This repertoire shows more than 130,000 distinct CDR3 sequences, 94% found once; its top ten account for approximately 0.25%. Input material: CD8+ T cells from PBMCs. This TCR derives from a human donor in good health. This rearrangement joins TRBV29-1 to TRBJ1-5; D may be TRBD1 (5 bases). CDR3 in amino acids: CSVAGFSNQPQHF. The CDR3 bases are TGCAGCGTTGCAGGGTTCAGCAATCAGCCCCAGCATTTT.